This T cell receptor (beta chain) was identified in a study of T cells expressing NK-cell markers (dated by TCRdb to 2018 to 2020). The study in broad terms: In sorted CD3+CD56+NKG2C+, CD3+CD56+NKG2C- and CD3+CD56-NKG2C+ T-cell subsets from several donors, TCR beta-chain repertoires were profiled. Seven of the eight sequenced donors were HCMV-seropositive and one was HCMV-seronegative. All eight donors whose samples were sequenced were randomly selected healthy volunteers, three of them men and five women. Illumina HiSeq 2000/2500, MiSeq or NextSeq was used to sequence libraries as 2 x 150 bp reads. Paper-wide results and their limitations: Those dominant clonotypes were again the most abundant among CD3+CD56-NKG2C+ cells in a handful of donors, at roughly 25-65%. In over 5 donors, the dominant CD3+CD56+NKG2C+ clonotypes were among the top 10 CD8+ clonotypes and accounted for about 1.0-8% of CD8+ T cells. Whether the expanded NKG2C-expressing T cell clones were specific for HCMV antigens was left unclear.

Sequencing used an Illumina HiSeq 2000. TCR beta cDNA libraries were prepared using 5'RACE template switching, which introduced a universal primer site and unique molecular identifiers. cDNA synthesis was primed from the TCR beta constant segment, followed by two successive PCR amplification steps. In the source study's methods: Reads were demultiplexed and grouped by UMI with MIGEC, and clonotypes were assembled and quantified with MiTCR. Only TCR cDNA sequences supported by at least two reads were kept to exclude erroneous sequences. The tcR package was used for downstream repertoire analysis, and clonotypes were matched between fractions using CDR3 nucleotide sequence together with V segment. VDJmatch was used to annotate antigen specificity against VDJdb, with one amino acid substitution in CDR3 permitted. TCRdb reprocessed the public reads and reports one entry per CDR3 protein sequence, without DNA. The V and J calls were determined by TCRdb, not by the authors. The sample table gives some 410,000 distinct CDR3 sequences. Of the sample, about 7.3% falls within the top ten clones.

To determine HCMV serostatus, a commercial ELISA kit was used to detect HCMV-specific IgG in serum. Ficoll density gradient centrifugation was used to isolate peripheral blood mononuclear cells from blood. The CDR3 starts with the cysteine, ends with the phenylalanine, and has 13 residues. Nucleotide data are not available. CDR1 SQVTM and CDR2 ANQGSEA are derived from the germline V gene. A word on this clonotype: Its specific antigen is unknown.

Here the chain combines TRBV29-1 and TRBJ2-7; the TRBD2 assignment by TCRdb is unverifiable without DNA. Sequenced input: blood T cells: a sorted CD56 or NKG2C T cell subset, CD4+ or CD8+ T cells, or bulk PBMC T cells (not recorded which). The source of this sequence is a woman aged 18 to 75 in good health. This receptor has the CDR3 CSVVGLAFYEQYF.